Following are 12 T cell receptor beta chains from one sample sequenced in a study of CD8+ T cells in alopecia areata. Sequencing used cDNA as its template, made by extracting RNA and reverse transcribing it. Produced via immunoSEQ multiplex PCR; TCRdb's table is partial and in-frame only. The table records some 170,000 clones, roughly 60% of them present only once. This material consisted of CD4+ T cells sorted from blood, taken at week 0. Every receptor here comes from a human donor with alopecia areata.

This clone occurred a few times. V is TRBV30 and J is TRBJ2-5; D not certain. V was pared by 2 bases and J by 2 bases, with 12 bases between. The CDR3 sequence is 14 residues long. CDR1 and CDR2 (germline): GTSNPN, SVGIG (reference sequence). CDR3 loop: CAWSLARLQETQYF. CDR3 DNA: TGTGCCTGGAGTCTGGCCAGGTTGCAAGAGACCCAGTACTTC.

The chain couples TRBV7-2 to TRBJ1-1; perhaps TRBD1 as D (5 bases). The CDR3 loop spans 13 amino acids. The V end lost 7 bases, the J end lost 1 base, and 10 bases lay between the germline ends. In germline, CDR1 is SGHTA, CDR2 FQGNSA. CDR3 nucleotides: TGTGCCAGCAACAACGGGGGGAACACTGAAGCTTTCTTT. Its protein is CASNNGGNTEAFF.

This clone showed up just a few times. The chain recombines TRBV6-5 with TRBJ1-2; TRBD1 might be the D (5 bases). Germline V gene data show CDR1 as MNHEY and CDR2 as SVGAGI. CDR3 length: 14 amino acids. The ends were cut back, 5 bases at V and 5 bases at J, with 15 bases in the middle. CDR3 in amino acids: CASSRSQGQYGYTF. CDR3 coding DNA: TGTGCCAGCAGTCGATCGCAGGGTCAATATGGCTACACCTTC.

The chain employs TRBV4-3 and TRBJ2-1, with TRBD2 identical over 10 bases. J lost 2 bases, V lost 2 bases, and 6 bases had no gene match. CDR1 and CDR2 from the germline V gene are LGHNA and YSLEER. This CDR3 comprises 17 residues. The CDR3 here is CASSQNSGGPPYNEQFF. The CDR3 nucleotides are TGCGCCAGCAGCCAAAATAGCGGGGGGCCGCCCTACAATGAGCAGTTCTTC.

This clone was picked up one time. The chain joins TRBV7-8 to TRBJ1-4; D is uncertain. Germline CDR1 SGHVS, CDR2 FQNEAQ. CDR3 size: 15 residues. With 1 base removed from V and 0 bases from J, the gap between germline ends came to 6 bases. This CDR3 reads CASSLDSATNEKLFF. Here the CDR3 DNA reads TGTGCCAGCAGCTTAGACTCCGCAACTAATGAAAAACTGTTTTTT.

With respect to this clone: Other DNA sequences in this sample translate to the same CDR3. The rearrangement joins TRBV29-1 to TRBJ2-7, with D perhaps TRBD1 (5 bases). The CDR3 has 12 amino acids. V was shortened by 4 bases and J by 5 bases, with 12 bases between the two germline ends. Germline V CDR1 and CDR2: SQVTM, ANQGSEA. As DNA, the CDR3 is TGCAGCGTTGGTCGCCTAGGGGACGAGCAGTACTTC. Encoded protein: CSVGRLGDEQYF.

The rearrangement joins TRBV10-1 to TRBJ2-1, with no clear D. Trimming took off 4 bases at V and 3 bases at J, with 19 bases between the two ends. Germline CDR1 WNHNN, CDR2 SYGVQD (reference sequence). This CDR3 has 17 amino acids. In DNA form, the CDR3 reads TGCGCCAGCAGTGTGGCAAGGTTTGGGCCCCTCTACAATGAGCAGTTCTTC. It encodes CASSVARFGPLYNEQFF.

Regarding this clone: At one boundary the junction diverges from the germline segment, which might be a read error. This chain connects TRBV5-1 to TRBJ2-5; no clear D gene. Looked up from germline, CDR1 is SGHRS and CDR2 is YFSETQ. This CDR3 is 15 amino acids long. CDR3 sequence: CASTLAVSTTETQYF. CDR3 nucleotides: TGCGCCAGCACCTTGGCGGTATCTACCACTGAGACCCAGTACTTC.

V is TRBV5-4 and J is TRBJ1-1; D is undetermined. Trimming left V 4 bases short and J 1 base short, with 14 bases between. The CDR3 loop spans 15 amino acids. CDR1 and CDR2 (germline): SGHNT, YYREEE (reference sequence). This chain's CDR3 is CASSPEKARNTEAFF. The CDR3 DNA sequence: TGTGCCAGCAGCCCTGAGAAGGCGAGGAACACTGAAGCTTTCTTT.

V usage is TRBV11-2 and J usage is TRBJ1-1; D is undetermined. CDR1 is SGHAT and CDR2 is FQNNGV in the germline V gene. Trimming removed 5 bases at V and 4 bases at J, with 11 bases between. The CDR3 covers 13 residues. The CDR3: CASSPDRVTEAFF. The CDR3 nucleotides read TGTGCCAGCAGCCCCGATCGGGTCACTGAAGCTTTCTTT.

In DNA form, the CDR3 reads TGTGCCAGCAGCCGCTCCGGTAGCCACGAGCAGTACTTC. Translation gives CASSRSGSHEQYF. The chain joins TRBV6-5 to TRBJ2-7, with unresolved D. V was cut by 6 bases and J by 5 bases, with 14 bases left in between. Germline CDR1 MNHEY, CDR2 SVGAGI. This CDR3 spans 13 amino acids.

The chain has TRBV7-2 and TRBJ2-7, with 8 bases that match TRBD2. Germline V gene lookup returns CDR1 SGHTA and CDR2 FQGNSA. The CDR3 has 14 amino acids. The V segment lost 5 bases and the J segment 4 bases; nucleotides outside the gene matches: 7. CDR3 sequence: CASSPGLGAYEQYF. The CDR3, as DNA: TGTGCCAGCAGCCCGGGACTAGGAGCTTACGAGCAGTACTTC.